Below are 7 T cell receptor beta chains sequenced from a single sample in a study of cytomegalovirus exposure and HLA in healthy donors. PCR involved 60 Vbeta and 13 Jbeta primers. Profiled with immunoSEQ multiplex PCR; TCRdb holds only in-frame clones, not every one. There are over 75,000 clones in the sample; about 72% occur only once, and roughly 2% lies in the top ten. The sample taken for sequencing was PBMCs. The receptor set was obtained from a man between 25 and 39 years old in good health and CMV-seronegative.

Remarks on this clone: The same CDR3 arises from other DNA sequences in this sample as well. The genes are TRBV30 and TRBJ1-1, with a tentative D call TRBD1 (5 bases). Germline values: CDR1 GTSNPN, CDR2 SVGIG (reference sequence). V lost 0 bases, J lost 7 bases, and 9 bases lay in between. The CDR3 extends over 12 amino acids. CDR3 amino acids: CAWSVGAGEAFF. The CDR3, as DNA: TGTGCCTGGAGTGTAGGGGCAGGTGAAGCTTTCTTT.

V is TRBV7-9 and J is TRBJ1-2, with D maybe TRBD1 (6 bases). Germline CDR1 and CDR2: SEHNR and FQNEAQ (reference sequence). V shed 1 base and J shed 2 bases, with 14 bases lying between them. The CDR3 totals 16 residues. CDR3 protein: CASSLGHGQINYGYTF. The CDR3 DNA is TGTGCCAGCAGCTTAGGCCACGGACAGATCAACTATGGCTACACCTTC. Filled out from reference TRBV7-9 and TRBJ1-2, the complete variable domain reads DTGVSQNPRHKITKRGQNVTFRCDPISEHNRLYWYRQTLGQGPEFLTYFQNEAQLEKSRLLSDRFSAERPKGSFSTLEIQRTEQGDSAMYLCASSLGHGQINYGYTFGSGTRLTVV.

In this sample, this clone turned up a few times. CDR3 DNA: TGCAGCGTTGACAGAGGGACAAACCGTGAAGCTTTCTTT. Protein sequence: CSVDRGTNREAFF. This chain joins TRBV29-1 and TRBJ1-1; possibly TRBD1 for D (6 bases). Germline V gene data show CDR1 as SQVTM and CDR2 as ANQGSEA. The CDR3 runs 13 residues. With 3 bases removed from V and 7 bases from J, the gap between germline ends came to 15 bases.

The chain couples TRBV7-9 to TRBJ1-4; perhaps TRBD1 as D (6 bases). V lost 2 bases and J lost 7, with 11 bases in between. The CDR3 is made up of 14 amino acids. Germline lookup yields CDR1 SEHNR and CDR2 FQNEAQ (reference sequence). CDR3 residues: CASSLQQGAEKLFF. Here the CDR3 DNA reads TGTGCCAGCAGCTTACAACAGGGCGCTGAAAAACTGTTTTTT.

The chain is built from TRBV29-1 and TRBJ2-3, with 7 nucleotides matching TRBD1. Germline values: CDR1 SQVTM, CDR2 ANQGSEA. The length of the CDR3 is 12 residues. The V gene end was trimmed by 7 bases and the J gene end by 6 bases; junction bases not matched to a gene: 7. The CDR3 reads CSAHRGLDTQYF. The CDR3 region has the DNA TGCAGCGCCCACAGGGGTTTGGATACGCAGTATTTT.

Only a few counts were recorded for this clone. The gene calls are TRBV29-1 and TRBJ2-3; the D is unclear. Per germline, CDR1 SQVTM and CDR2 ANQGSEA. This CDR3 region has 14 residues. V shed 6 bases and J shed 1 base, with 14 bases lying between them. The CDR3 DNA sequence: TGCAGCGTACCCGAGTTGTCGCGCACAGATACGCAGTATTTT. Translated: CSVPELSRTDTQYF.

This chain links TRBV11-2 with TRBJ2-5, with a tentative D call TRBD2 (7 bases). TRBJ2-7 explains the end of the DNA better; the J call may be wrong. Germline lookup yields CDR1 SGHAT and CDR2 FQNNGV. This CDR3 spans 19 amino acids. CDR3 protein: CASRRGQPGRGSTSYEQYF. The CDR3 nucleotides are TGTGCCAGCAGACGTGGACAGCCGGGGCGCGGGAGTACATCCTACGAGCAGTACTTC.